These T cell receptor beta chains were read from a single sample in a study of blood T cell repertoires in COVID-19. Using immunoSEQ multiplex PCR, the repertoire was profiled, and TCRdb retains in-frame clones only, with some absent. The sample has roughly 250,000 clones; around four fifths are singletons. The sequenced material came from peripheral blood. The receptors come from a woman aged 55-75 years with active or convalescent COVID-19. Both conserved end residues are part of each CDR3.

CDR3aa: CTSSQDIDRGGETQYF
j_gene: TRBJ2-5
v_gene: TRBV1

CDR3aa: CASSQLWGGSQNSPLHF
j_gene: TRBJ1-6
v_gene: TRBV4-3

CDR3aa: CATASLDEQYF
j_gene: TRBJ2-7
v_gene: TRBV10-3

CDR3aa: CASSTWTGRGGYTF
j_gene: TRBJ1-2
v_gene: TRBV18

CDR3aa: CASRDRTNTGELFF
j_gene: TRBJ2-2
v_gene: TRBV6-5

CDR3aa: CASSPGPGLSRGDHSPLHF
j_gene: TRBJ1-6
v_gene: TRBV11-2

CDR3aa: CASSYSQADSGNTIYF
j_gene: TRBJ1-3
v_gene: TRBV6-5

CDR3aa: CASRMSGGARETQYF
j_gene: TRBJ2-5
v_gene: TRBV5-1

CDR3aa: CASTSGGVSSPLHF
j_gene: TRBJ1-6
v_gene: TRBV25-1

CDR3aa: CASSFGGTEAFF
j_gene: TRBJ1-1
v_gene: TRBV5-1

CDR3aa: CASSYGTGGGNTIYF
j_gene: TRBJ1-3
v_gene: TRBV6-5

CDR3aa: CASSPWTSGGEKGSYEQYF
j_gene: TRBJ2-7
v_gene: TRBV4-2

CDR3aa: CASSRQGRDSPLHF
j_gene: TRBJ1-6
v_gene: TRBV5-1

CDR3aa: CASSQDGHGLGNEQFF
j_gene: TRBJ2-1
v_gene: TRBV4-3

CDR3aa: CSVRSGDYGYTF
j_gene: TRBJ1-2
v_gene: TRBV29-1

CDR3aa: CASSQGQVNYGYTF
j_gene: TRBJ1-2
v_gene: TRBV4-3

CDR3aa: CASSHGATAGEAFF
j_gene: TRBJ1-1
v_gene: TRBV4-1

CDR3aa: CASSSHSGGVLTDTQYF
j_gene: TRBJ2-3
v_gene: TRBV6-2/TRBV6-3

CDR3aa: CASSVGQGELNQPQHF
j_gene: TRBJ1-5
v_gene: TRBV18

CDR3aa: CASSLGGRANSPLHF
j_gene: TRBJ1-6
v_gene: TRBV7-2

CDR3aa: CASSEGRPQHF
j_gene: TRBJ1-5
v_gene: TRBV6-1

CDR3aa: CASGRGRFPLSGDTQYF
j_gene: TRBJ2-3
v_gene: TRBV27

CDR3aa: CASSRVSGQHNEKLFF
j_gene: TRBJ1-4
v_gene: TRBV5-6

CDR3aa: CSVVSREASEQYF
j_gene: TRBJ2-7
v_gene: TRBV29-1

CDR3aa: CASSYSAGRTYEQYF
j_gene: TRBJ2-7
v_gene: TRBV6-5

CDR3aa: CASSLETGGPSSYEQYF
j_gene: TRBJ2-7
v_gene: TRBV7-9

CDR3aa: CASSSGLAGYRETQYF
j_gene: TRBJ2-5
v_gene: TRBV5-4

CDR3aa: CASSSTPVPDTISPLHF
j_gene: TRBJ1-6
v_gene: TRBV7-2

CDR3aa: CASSLDQGESGYTF
j_gene: TRBJ1-2
v_gene: TRBV7-9

CDR3aa: CASSFPGGNEQFF
j_gene: TRBJ2-1
v_gene: TRBV7-9

CDR3aa: CSAPGQTKLFF
j_gene: TRBJ1-4
v_gene: TRBV20-1